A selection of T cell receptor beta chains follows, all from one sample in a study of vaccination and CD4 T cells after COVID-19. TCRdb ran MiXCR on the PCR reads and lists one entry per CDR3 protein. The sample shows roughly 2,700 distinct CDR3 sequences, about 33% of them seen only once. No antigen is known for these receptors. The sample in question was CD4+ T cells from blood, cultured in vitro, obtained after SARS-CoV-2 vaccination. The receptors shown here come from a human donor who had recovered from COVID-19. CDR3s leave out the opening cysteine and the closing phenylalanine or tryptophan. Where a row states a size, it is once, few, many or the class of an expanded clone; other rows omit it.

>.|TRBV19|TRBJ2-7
ASKLSGGLSSYEQY
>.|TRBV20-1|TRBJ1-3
SAKGTSGNTIY
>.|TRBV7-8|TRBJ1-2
ASSKGTGDGYT
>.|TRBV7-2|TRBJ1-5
ASSPGIFGQPQH
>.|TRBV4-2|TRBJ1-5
ASSPGTGNQPQH
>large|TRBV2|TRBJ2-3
ASSGEGTDTQY
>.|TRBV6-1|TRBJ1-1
ASGRTGGAF
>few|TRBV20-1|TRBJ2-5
SAASNRQGNLQETQY
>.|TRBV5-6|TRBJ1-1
ASSLDWDTEAF
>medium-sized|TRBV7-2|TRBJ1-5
ASSSTGGGNQPQH
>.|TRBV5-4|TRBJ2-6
ASSHRAGANVLT
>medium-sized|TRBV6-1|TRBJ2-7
ASSLGTGGEQY
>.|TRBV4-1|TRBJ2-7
ASSQDGIQGSYEQY
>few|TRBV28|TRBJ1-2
ASDPTQGGGYYGYT
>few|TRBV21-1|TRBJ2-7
ASSTRQGCFHEQY
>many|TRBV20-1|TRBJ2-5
SATTGTSGGAHSETQY
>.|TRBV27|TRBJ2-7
ASRLTSEGIYEQY
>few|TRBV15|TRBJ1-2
ATSRDGVRGANGYT
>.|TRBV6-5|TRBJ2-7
ASSYPKTGIEGGEQY